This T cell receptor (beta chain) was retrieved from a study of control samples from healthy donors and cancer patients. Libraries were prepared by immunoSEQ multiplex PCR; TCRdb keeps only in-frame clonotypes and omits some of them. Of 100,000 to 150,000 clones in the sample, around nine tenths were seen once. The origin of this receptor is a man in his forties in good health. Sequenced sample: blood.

The DNA of the CDR3 is TGTGCCAGCAGTTTTTACAGGGGGAGTCCCACAGATACGCAGTATTTT. It codes for CASSFYRGSPTDTQYF. The V call is TRBV27, the J call TRBJ2-3; 8 bases align to TRBD1. Germline CDR1 is MNHEY and CDR2 is SMNVEV (reference sequence). V shed 3 bases and J 2 bases; nucleotides not matched to a gene: 7. CDR3 size: 16 residues.